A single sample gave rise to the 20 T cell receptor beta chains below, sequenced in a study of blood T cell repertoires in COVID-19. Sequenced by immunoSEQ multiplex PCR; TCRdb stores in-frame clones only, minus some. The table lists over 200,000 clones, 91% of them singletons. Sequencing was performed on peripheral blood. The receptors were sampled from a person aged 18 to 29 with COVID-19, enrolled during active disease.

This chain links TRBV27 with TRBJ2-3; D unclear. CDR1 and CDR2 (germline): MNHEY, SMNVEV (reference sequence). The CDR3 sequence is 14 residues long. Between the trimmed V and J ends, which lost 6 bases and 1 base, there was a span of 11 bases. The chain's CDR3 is CASRHASGTDTQYF. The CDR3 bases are TGTGCCAGCAGGCACGCTAGTGGCACAGATACGCAGTATTTT.

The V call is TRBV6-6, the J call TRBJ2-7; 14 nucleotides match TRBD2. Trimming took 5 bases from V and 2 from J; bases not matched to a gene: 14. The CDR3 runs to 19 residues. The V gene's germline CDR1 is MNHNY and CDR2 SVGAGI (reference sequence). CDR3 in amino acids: CASSQLTGLAGANPYEQYF. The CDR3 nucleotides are TGTGCCAGCAGTCAACTAACGGGACTAGCGGGAGCAAACCCCTACGAGCAGTACTTC.

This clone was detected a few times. CDR3 DNA sequence: TGTGCCACCTTAGGGGGACAGGGCTACGAGCAGTACTTC. It yields the protein CATLGGQGYEQYF. The chain joins TRBV3-1 (or the pseudogene TRBV3-2) to TRBJ2-7; TRBD1 agrees at 9 bases. J gave up 3 bases and V 10 bases, and 7 bases lay outside the gene matches. In germline, CDR1 is LGHDT, CDR2 YNNKEL (reference sequence). CDR3 length: 13 residues.

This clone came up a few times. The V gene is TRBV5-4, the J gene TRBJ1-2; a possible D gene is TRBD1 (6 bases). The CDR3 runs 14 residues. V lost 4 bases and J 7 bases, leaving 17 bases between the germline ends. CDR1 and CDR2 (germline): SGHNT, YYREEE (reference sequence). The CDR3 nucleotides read TGTGCCAGCAGCCTTTGGGAGGGGGTCGTTGGCTACACCTTC. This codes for CASSLWEGVVGYTF.

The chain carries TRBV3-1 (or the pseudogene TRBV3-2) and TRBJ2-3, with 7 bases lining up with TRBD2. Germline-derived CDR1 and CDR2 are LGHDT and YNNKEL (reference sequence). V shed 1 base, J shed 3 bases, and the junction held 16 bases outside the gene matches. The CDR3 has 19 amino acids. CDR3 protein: CASSQGAAWGGSVTDTQYF. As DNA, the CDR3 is TGTGCCAGCAGCCAAGGGGCAGCGTGGGGCGGGAGTGTTACAGATACGCAGTATTTT.

The chain's CDR3 is CASSTPGTGGIEQYF. In DNA, the CDR3 is TGTGCCAGTAGTACCCCCGGGACAGGGGGTATCGAGCAGTACTTC. The chain links TRBV19 to TRBJ2-7, with 11 bases aligning to TRBD1. Germline V gene sequence: CDR1 LNHDA, CDR2 SQIVND (reference sequence). This CDR3 region has 15 residues. Losses at the gene ends were 4 bases for V and 6 bases for J; bases not matched to a gene: 8.

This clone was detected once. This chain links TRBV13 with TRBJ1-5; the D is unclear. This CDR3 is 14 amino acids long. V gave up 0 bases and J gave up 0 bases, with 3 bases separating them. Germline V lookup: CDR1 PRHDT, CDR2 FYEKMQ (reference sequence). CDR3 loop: CASSLGSSNQPQHF. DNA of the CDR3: TGTGCCAGCAGCTTAGGCAGTAGCAATCAGCCCCAGCATTTT.

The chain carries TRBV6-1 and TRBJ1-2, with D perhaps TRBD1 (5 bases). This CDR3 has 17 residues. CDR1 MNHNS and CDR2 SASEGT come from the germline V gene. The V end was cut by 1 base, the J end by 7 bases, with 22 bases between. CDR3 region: CASSEGDGNPGGGGYTF. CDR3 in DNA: TGTGCCAGCAGTGAAGGGGACGGAAACCCTGGGGGGGGTGGCTACACCTTC.

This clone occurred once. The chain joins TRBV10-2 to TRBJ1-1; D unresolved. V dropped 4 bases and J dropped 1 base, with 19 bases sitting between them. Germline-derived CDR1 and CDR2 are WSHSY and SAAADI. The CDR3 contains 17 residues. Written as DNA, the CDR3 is TGCGCCAGCAGTGTTGGTATAGTAATCCATGAGAACACTGAAGCTTTCTTT. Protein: CASSVGIVIHENTEAFF.

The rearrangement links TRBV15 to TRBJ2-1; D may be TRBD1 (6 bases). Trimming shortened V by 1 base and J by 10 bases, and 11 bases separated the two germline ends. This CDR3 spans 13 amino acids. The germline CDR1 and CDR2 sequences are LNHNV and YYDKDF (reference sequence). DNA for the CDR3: TGTGCCACCAGCAGAGTACAGGGTCCGGAGCAGTTCTTC. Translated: CATSRVQGPEQFF.

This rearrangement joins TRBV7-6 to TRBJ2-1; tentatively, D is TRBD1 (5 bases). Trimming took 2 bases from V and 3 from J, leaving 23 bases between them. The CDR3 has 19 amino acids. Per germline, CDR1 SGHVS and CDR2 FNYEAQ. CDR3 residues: CASSLFLRRQTLNYNEQFF. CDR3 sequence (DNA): TGTGCCAGCAGCTTATTCTTGAGGCGACAGACACTAAACTACAATGAGCAGTTCTTC.

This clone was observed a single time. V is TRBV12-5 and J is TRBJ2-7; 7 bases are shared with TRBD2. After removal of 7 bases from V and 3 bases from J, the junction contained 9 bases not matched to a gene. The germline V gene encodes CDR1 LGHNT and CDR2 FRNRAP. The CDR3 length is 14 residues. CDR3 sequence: CASALSGGSYEQYF. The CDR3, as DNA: TGTGCTAGTGCTCTGTCGGGGGGAAGCTACGAGCAGTACTTC. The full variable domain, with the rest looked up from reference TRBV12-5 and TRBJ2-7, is DARVTQTPRHKVTEMGQEVTMRCQPILGHNTVFWYRQTMMQGLELLAYFRNRAPLDDSGMPKDRFSAEMPDATLATLKIQPSEPRDSAVYFCASALSGGSYEQYFGPGTRLTVT.

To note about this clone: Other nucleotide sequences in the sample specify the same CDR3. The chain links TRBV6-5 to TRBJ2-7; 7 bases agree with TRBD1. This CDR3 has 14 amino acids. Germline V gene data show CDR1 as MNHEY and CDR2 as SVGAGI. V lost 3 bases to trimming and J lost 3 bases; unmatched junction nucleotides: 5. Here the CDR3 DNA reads TGTGCCAGCAGTTATGTGGCAGGGGGCTACGAGCAGTACTTC. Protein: CASSYVAGGYEQYF.

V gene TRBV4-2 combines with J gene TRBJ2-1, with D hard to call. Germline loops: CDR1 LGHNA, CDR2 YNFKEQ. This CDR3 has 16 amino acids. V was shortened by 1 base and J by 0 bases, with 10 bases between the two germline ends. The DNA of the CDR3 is TGTGCCAGCAGCCAAGCCCAATTGAGCTCCTACAATGAGCAGTTCTTC. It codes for CASSQAQLSSYNEQFF.

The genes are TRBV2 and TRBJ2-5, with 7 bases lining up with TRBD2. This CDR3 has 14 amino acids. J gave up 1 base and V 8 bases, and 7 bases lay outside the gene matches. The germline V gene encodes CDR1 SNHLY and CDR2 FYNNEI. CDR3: CASLSTGGQETQYF. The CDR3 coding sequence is TGTGCCAGCCTCAGCACGGGGGGCCAAGAGACCCAGTACTTC.

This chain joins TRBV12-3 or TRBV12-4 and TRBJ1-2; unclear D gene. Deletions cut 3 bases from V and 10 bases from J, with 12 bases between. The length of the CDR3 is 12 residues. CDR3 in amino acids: CASSFGGGLYTF. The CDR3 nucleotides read TGTGCCAGCAGTTTCGGCGGCGGGCTCTACACCTTC.

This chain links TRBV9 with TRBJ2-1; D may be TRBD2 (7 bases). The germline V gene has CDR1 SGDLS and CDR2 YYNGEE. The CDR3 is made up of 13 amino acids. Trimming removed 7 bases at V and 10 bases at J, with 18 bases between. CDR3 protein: CASGGIGGEEQFF. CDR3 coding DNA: TGTGCCAGCGGAGGAATAGGGGGGGAGGAGCAGTTCTTC.

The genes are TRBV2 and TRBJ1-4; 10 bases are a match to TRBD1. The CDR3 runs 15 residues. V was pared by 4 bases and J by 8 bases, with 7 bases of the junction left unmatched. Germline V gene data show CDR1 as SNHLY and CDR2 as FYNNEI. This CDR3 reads CASSGTGGRGEKLFF. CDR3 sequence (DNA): TGTGCCAGCAGTGGGACAGGGGGACGAGGGGAAAAACTGTTTTTT. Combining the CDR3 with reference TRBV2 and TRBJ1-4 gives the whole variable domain EPEVTQTPSHQVTQMGQEVILRCVPISNHLYFYWYRQILGQKVEFLVSFYNNEISEKSEIFDDQFSVERPDGSNFTLKIRSTKLEDSAMYFCASSGTGGRGEKLFFGSGTQLSVL.

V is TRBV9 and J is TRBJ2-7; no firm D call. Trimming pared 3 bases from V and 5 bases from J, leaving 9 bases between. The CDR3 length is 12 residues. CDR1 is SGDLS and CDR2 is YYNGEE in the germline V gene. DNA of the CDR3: TGTGCCAGCAGCGGCGGCCTGGACGAGCAGTACTTC. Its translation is CASSGGLDEQYF.

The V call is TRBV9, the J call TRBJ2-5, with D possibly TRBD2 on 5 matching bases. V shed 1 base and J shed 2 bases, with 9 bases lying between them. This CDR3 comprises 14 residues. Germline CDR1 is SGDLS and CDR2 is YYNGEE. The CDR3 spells CASSVRGSQETQYF. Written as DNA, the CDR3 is TGTGCCAGCAGCGTACGTGGGAGTCAAGAGACCCAGTACTTC.